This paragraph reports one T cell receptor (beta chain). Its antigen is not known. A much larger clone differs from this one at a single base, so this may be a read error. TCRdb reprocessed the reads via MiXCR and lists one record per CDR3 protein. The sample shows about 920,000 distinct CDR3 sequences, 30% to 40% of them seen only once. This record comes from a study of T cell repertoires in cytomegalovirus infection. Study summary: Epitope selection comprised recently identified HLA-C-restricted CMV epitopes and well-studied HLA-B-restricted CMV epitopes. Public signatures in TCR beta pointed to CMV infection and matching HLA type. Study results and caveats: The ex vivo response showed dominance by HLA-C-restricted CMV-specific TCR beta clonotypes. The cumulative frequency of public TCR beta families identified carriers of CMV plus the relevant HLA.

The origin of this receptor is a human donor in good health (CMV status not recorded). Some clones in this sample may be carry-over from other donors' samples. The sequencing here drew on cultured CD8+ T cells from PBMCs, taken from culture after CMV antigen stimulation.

CDR3: CASSMTGNEQYF. The CDR3, as DNA: TGTGCCAGCAGCATGACAGGGAACGAGCAGTACTTC. This sequence joins TRBV7-6 and TRBJ2-7; 7 nucleotides agree with TRBD1. With 5 bases clipped from V and 5 bases from J, the junction kept 3 bases outside the gene matches. The germline CDR1 and CDR2 sequences are SGHVS and FNYEAQ. CDR3 length equals 12 residues. The complete variable domain, with remaining parts taken from reference TRBV7-6 and TRBJ2-7, reads GAGVSQSPRYKVTKRGQDVALRCDPISGHVSLYWYRQALGQGPEFLTYFNYEAQQDKSGLPNDRFSAERPEGSISTLTIQRTEQRDSAMYRCASSMTGNEQYFGPGTRLTVT.